Sequencing of this T cell receptor beta chain was carried out in a study of control samples from healthy donors and cancer patients. Germline CDR1 is MNHNY and CDR2 is SVGAGI (reference sequence). The CDR3 extends over 13 amino acids. Trimming left V 6 bases short and J 7 bases short, with 12 bases between. TCRdb keeps only in-frame clones here, not all; method: immunoSEQ multiplex PCR. The table includes over 150,000 clones, roughly 94% detected once. The chain recombines TRBV6-6 with TRBJ2-2; a possible D gene is TRBD1 (6 bases). The material sequenced was blood. The clonotype originates from a man aged 35 to 55 in good health. CDR3 sequence (DNA): TGTGCCAGCAGCCGTCAGGGGAGCGGGGAGCTGTTTTTT. This gives the protein CASSRQGSGELFF.